These T cell receptor beta chains were read from a single sample in a study of vaccination and CD4 T cells after COVID-19. TCRdb re-called the PCR reads through MiXCR, storing one row per CDR3 protein. The data show 15,000 or so distinct CDR3 sequences, 72% seen once. The antigens of these receptors remain unknown. Sequenced material: CD4+ T cells from blood, cultured in vitro. These receptor sequences come from a human donor who had recovered from COVID-19. The CDR3 runs from the conserved cysteine through the conserved F or W. A D gene is named only where the DNA matches it firmly. Clone sizes are given selectively: once, few, many, or a class where the clone is expanded.

DNA: TGCAGTGCCACTGGACAGGGGGCTAATCAGCCCCAGCATTTT
CDR3: CSATGQGANQPQHF
length: 14
D: TRBD1
J: TRBJ1-5
size: NA
V: TRBV20-1

DNA: TGTGCCAGCAGCGCGGGACTAGCCCAAGAGACCCAGTACTTC
CDR3: CASSAGLAQETQYF
length: 14
D: TRBD2
J: TRBJ2-5
size: NA
V: TRBV7-2

DNA: TGTGCCAGCAGAAGACAGGGGATGAACACTGAAGCTTTCTTT
CDR3: CASRRQGMNTEAFF
length: 14
D: TRBD1
J: TRBJ1-1
size: NA
V: TRBV6-4

DNA: TGTGCCAGCAGTCGACAGGGGGCTGGTGGGGCCAACGTCCTGACTTTC
CDR3: CASSRQGAGGANVLTF
length: 16
D: TRBD1
J: TRBJ2-6
size: NA
V: TRBV6-1

DNA: TGTGCCAGCAGCTTAGCGCGAACAGGAGATGCTTTCTTT
CDR3: CASSLARTGDAFF
length: 13
D: NA
J: TRBJ1-1
size: NA
V: TRBV7-2

DNA: TGTGCCAGCTCACCACCGGGACAGGGGGTTAAGCCCCAGCATTTT
CDR3: CASSPPGQGVKPQHF
length: 15
D: TRBD1
J: TRBJ1-5
size: NA
V: TRBV18

DNA: TGCGCCAGCAGCCCGACAGGGGGTGAGGAGAAGACCCAGTACTTC
CDR3: CASSPTGGEEKTQYF
length: 15
D: TRBD1
J: TRBJ2-5
size: NA
V: TRBV5-1

DNA: TGTGCCAGCAGCTTAGTGCAGGGAGAGACCCAGTACTTC
CDR3: CASSLVQGETQYF
length: 13
D: NA
J: TRBJ2-5
size: NA
V: TRBV7-6

DNA: TGTGCCAGCAGTTACTCGATGTTGGTGACCTATGGCTACACCTTC
CDR3: CASSYSMLVTYGYTF
length: 15
D: NA
J: TRBJ1-2
size: once
V: TRBV6-5

DNA: TGTGCCAGCAGCAAGGGGCGGGAGGGTCCTGGGGGCGGTCCCGATCTAGATTACAATGAGCAGTTCTTC
CDR3: CASSKGREGPGGGPDLDYNEQFF
length: 23
D: NA
J: TRBJ2-1
size: NA
V: TRBV21-1

DNA: TGTGCCTGGAGGATGAACAGGGGGCGCGGAGCTTTCTTT
CDR3: CAWRMNRGRGAFF
length: 13
D: TRBD1
J: TRBJ1-1
size: NA
V: TRBV30

DNA: TGTGCCAGCAGTTTCTCAGGCGCTGGCAATCAGCCCCAGCATTTT
CDR3: CASSFSGAGNQPQHF
length: 15
D: NA
J: TRBJ1-5
size: NA
V: TRBV28

DNA: TGTGCCAGCAGCTTGGCCCTTGGGGGGGCCGGGGAGACCCAGTACTTC
CDR3: CASSLALGGAGETQYF
length: 16
D: NA
J: TRBJ2-5
size: few
V: TRBV7-2

DNA: TGCAGTGCGCGAGAGCAGGTGAACACCGGGGAGCTGTTTTTT
CDR3: CSAREQVNTGELFF
length: 14
D: NA
J: TRBJ2-2
size: NA
V: TRBV20-1

DNA: TGTGCCAGCAGCTTAAGAACGGGAAAGAACACTGAAGCTTTCTTT
CDR3: CASSLRTGKNTEAFF
length: 15
D: NA
J: TRBJ1-1
size: NA
V: TRBV7-9

DNA: TGTGCCAGCAGTTTAACCCCCAGCGGGAGTACCTACGAGCAGTACTTC
CDR3: CASSLTPSGSTYEQYF
length: 16
D: TRBD2
J: TRBJ2-7
size: NA
V: TRBV27

DNA: TGTGCCAGCAGCTTTAGCGGTGCAGAGACCCAGTACTTC
CDR3: CASSFSGAETQYF
length: 13
D: NA
J: TRBJ2-5
size: NA
V: TRBV7-8

DNA: TGTGCCAGCAGTTACTCGATGGGGGGGGCGAGCAATCAGCCCCAGCATTTT
CDR3: CASSYSMGGASNQPQHF
length: 17
D: NA
J: TRBJ1-5
size: NA
V: TRBV6-5

DNA: TGCAGTGCTTTCTACCCCCCGGGACTGCTGAACACCGGGGAGCTGTTTTTT
CDR3: CSAFYPPGLLNTGELFF
length: 17
D: NA
J: TRBJ2-2
size: NA
V: TRBV20-1

DNA: TGTGCCAGCAGTTACTCCGGGGGGTCGGGCTATGGCTACACCTTC
CDR3: CASSYSGGSGYGYTF
length: 15
D: NA
J: TRBJ1-2
size: NA
V: TRBV6-5

DNA: TGCAGTTCCTGGACAGGGGCCACTATGACTGAAGCTTTCTTT
CDR3: CSSWTGATMTEAFF
length: 14
D: TRBD1
J: TRBJ1-1
size: NA
V: TRBV20-1

DNA: TGTGCCAGCAGCTTAGGTCTGATTTTGGGGTCTAAAGAAGCTTTCTTT
CDR3: CASSLGLILGSKEAFF
length: 16
D: NA
J: TRBJ1-1
size: once
V: TRBV7-8

DNA: TGTGCCAGCAGTATCGCACGGGGGAGCACTGAAGCTTTCTTT
CDR3: CASSIARGSTEAFF
length: 14
D: NA
J: TRBJ1-1
size: few
V: TRBV12-3/TRBV12-4

DNA: TGTGCCAGCAGTTTTGACGGGAGTAGGGATACGCAGTATTTT
CDR3: CASSFDGSRDTQYF
length: 14
D: NA
J: TRBJ2-3
size: NA
V: TRBV28

DNA: TGTGCCAGCAGTCTATGGGCCACTGGTACCGGGGAGCTGTTTTTT
CDR3: CASSLWATGTGELFF
length: 15
D: NA
J: TRBJ2-2
size: NA
V: TRBV28

DNA: TGTGCCAGCAGCCCGGACAGGGCCCCCTTCTTC
CDR3: CASSPDRAPFF
length: 11
D: TRBD1
J: TRBJ1-2
size: NA
V: TRBV7-9

DNA: TGTGCCAGCAGAGGGACAGGGGGTAACGGCTACACCTTC
CDR3: CASRGTGGNGYTF
length: 13
D: TRBD1
J: TRBJ1-2
size: NA
V: TRBV25-1

DNA: TGTGCCAGCAGGCCCAGGGGGGCTCAGCCCCAGCATTTT
CDR3: CASRPRGAQPQHF
length: 13
D: TRBD1
J: TRBJ1-5
size: few
V: TRBV28

DNA: TGTGCCTGGACCACGGGACTGGTAGGCTACACCTTC
CDR3: CAWTTGLVGYTF
length: 12
D: NA
J: TRBJ1-2
size: NA
V: TRBV30

DNA: TGTGCCTGGAGTGTTGGGACAGGGGAGGCCGGGGGCACTGAAGCTTTCTTT
CDR3: CAWSVGTGEAGGTEAFF
length: 17
D: TRBD1
J: TRBJ1-1
size: NA
V: TRBV30

DNA: TGTGCCAGTAGTACCGGAGACAGCTACGAGCAGTACTTC
CDR3: CASSTGDSYEQYF
length: 13
D: NA
J: TRBJ2-7
size: NA
V: TRBV19

DNA: TGTGCCAGCAGCTTTCTCCGTGTCCGCGGCCCAGCCAAAAACATTCAGTACTTC
CDR3: CASSFLRVRGPAKNIQYF
length: 18
D: NA
J: TRBJ2-4
size: NA
V: TRBV7-2

DNA: TGTGCTAGTGGCGGGGACACCATGAACACTGAAGCTTTCTTT
CDR3: CASGGDTMNTEAFF
length: 14
D: NA
J: TRBJ1-1
size: NA
V: TRBV12-5

DNA: TGCAGTGCTACGTCGGGCCACTCGGGCTATGGCTACACCTTC
CDR3: CSATSGHSGYGYTF
length: 14
D: NA
J: TRBJ1-2
size: NA
V: TRBV20-1

DNA: TGTGCCAGCAGTCACACAGATACGCAGTATTTT
CDR3: CASSHTDTQYF
length: 11
D: NA
J: TRBJ2-3
size: NA
V: TRBV27

DNA: TGTGCCAGCAGCCCTCCGGGACTAGCGGGACGCACAGATACGCAGTATTTT
CDR3: CASSPPGLAGRTDTQYF
length: 17
D: TRBD2
J: TRBJ2-3
size: NA
V: TRBV7-9

DNA: TGTGCCAGCAGTTCCGCTAGCGGGCGGGCCAACGTCCTGACTTTC
CDR3: CASSSASGRANVLTF
length: 15
D: TRBD2
J: TRBJ2-6
size: NA
V: TRBV28

DNA: TGTGCCAGCAGCTCTAGCGGGGAAAGCTCCTACGAGCAGTACTTC
CDR3: CASSSSGESSYEQYF
length: 15
D: TRBD2
J: TRBJ2-7
size: few
V: TRBV7-2

DNA: TGTGCCAGCAGGTTGTCAGGGTCCCCTTCACCCCTCCACTTT
CDR3: CASRLSGSPSPLHF
length: 14
D: NA
J: TRBJ1-6
size: NA
V: TRBV28

DNA: TGTGCCAGCAGCTTAAGGCTCGAGGGACAGGGAACGAGCTCCTACGAGCAGTACTTC
CDR3: CASSLRLEGQGTSSYEQYF
length: 19
D: TRBD1
J: TRBJ2-7
size: NA
V: TRBV11-2

DNA: TGTGCCAGCAGCCGCCGCCAGGACAGTATCTACAATGAGCAGTTCTTC
CDR3: CASSRRQDSIYNEQFF
length: 16
D: NA
J: TRBJ2-1
size: NA
V: TRBV7-2

DNA: TGTGCCAGCAGTTCAGGGGTAAGCAATCAGCCCCAGCATTTT
CDR3: CASSSGVSNQPQHF
length: 14
D: NA
J: TRBJ1-5
size: NA
V: TRBV12-3/TRBV12-4

DNA: TGTGCCAGCAGCCCTTATCGGGGTGCAGTGTCACGCCCGACTAACTATGGCTACACCTTC
CDR3: CASSPYRGAVSRPTNYGYTF
length: 20
D: NA
J: TRBJ1-2
size: medium-sized
V: TRBV27

DNA: TGTGCCAGTAGTAGGCCAGAGATACCCAATCAGCCCCAGCATTTT
CDR3: CASSRPEIPNQPQHF
length: 15
D: NA
J: TRBJ1-5
size: NA
V: TRBV19

DNA: TGCAGTGCTAGAATCCGGGCTCCGCATGGCTACACCTTC
CDR3: CSARIRAPHGYTF
length: 13
D: NA
J: TRBJ1-2
size: few
V: TRBV20-1

DNA: TGCAGTGCTAGAGATTATCTAGCGGGAAAAGTGCAGTATTTT
CDR3: CSARDYLAGKVQYF
length: 14
D: TRBD2
J: TRBJ2-3
size: NA
V: TRBV20-1

DNA: TGTGCCACCAGTGATCGCGGGACAGGGACGACCAAAGCTTTCTTT
CDR3: CATSDRGTGTTKAFF
length: 15
D: TRBD1
J: TRBJ1-1
size: NA
V: TRBV24-1

DNA: TGTGCCAGTAGTATACTAGGGCAGTCGTATGTGGATGGCTACACCTTC
CDR3: CASSILGQSYVDGYTF
length: 16
D: NA
J: TRBJ1-2
size: few
V: TRBV19

DNA: TGTGCCAGCAGGGTCCAGGGGGCGAACACTGAAGCTTTCTTT
CDR3: CASRVQGANTEAFF
length: 14
D: TRBD1
J: TRBJ1-1
size: NA
V: TRBV27